These 29 T cell receptor beta chains came from one sample sequenced in a study of beta chain features in type 1 diabetes. The sequenced template was cDNA made from the entire isolated RNA. Profiling relied on immunoSEQ multiplex PCR, and the TCRdb table lists in-frame clones only, not all of them. The table has 110,000 to 150,000 clones, roughly 9.3% seen once. The source material was central memory CD4+ T cells from blood. The origin of the receptors is a middle-aged woman in good health.

This clone came up a few times. This sample also contains other DNA sequences that code for the same CDR3. The J gene is TRBJ2-7, the V gene TRBV7-9; perhaps TRBD1 as D (5 bases). Germline CDR1 reads SEHNR; CDR2 reads FQNEAQ (reference sequence). This CDR3 is 14 amino acids long. V dropped 3 bases and J dropped 4 bases, with 13 bases sitting between them. CDR3 region: CASSLEWGVYEQYF. CDR3 coding DNA: TGTGCCAGCAGCTTGGAGTGGGGCGTATACGAGCAGTACTTC.

This clone occurred a few times. The chain is built from TRBV5-1 and TRBJ2-1, with 13 bases identical to TRBD2. This CDR3 region has 15 residues. The V and J ends lost 4 bases and 9 bases, in that order; junction bases with no gene match: 7. CDR1 SGHRS and CDR2 YFSETQ come from the germline V gene. CDR3 DNA sequence: TGCGCCAGCAGCCAGACTAGCGGGGGGCAGGGTGAGCAGTTCTTC. Amino acid sequence: CASSQTSGGQGEQFF. The variable domain in full, with the rest retrieved from reference TRBV5-1 and TRBJ2-1, is KAGVTQTPRYLIKTRGQQVTLSCSPISGHRSVSWYQQTPGQGLQFLFEYFSETQRNKGNFPGRFSGRQFSNSRSEMNVSTLELGDSALYLCASSQTSGGQGEQFFGPGTRLTVL.

This clone was found a few times. The rearrangement uses TRBV27 and TRBJ2-5; TRBD2 matches at 7 bases. Germline assignment: CDR1 MNHEY and CDR2 SMNVEV (reference sequence). V was clipped by 5 bases and J by 0 bases; unmatched bases: 9. The CDR3 is 16 amino acids. The CDR3 nucleotides read TGTGCCAGCAGTCGCCTCAGCGGGGATAACCAAGAGACCCAGTACTTC. Its protein product is CASSRLSGDNQETQYF.

V gene TRBV19 combines with J gene TRBJ1-1; no firm D call. Trimming took off 3 bases at V and 0 bases at J, with 14 bases between the two ends. Germline V lookup: CDR1 LNHDA, CDR2 SQIVND (reference sequence). There are 16 residues in the CDR3. In nucleotides, the CDR3 is TGTGCCAGTAGTATCGGGGATTACCCGATGAACACTGAAGCTTTCTTT. This translates into CASSIGDYPMNTEAFF.

This rearrangement joins TRBV4-2 to TRBJ2-5; 8 bases fit TRBD1. This CDR3 spans 14 amino acids. CDR1 is LGHNA and CDR2 is YNFKEQ in the germline V gene. The V and J ends lost 5 bases and 1 base, in that order; junction bases with no gene match: 3. The chain's CDR3 is CASSATGGQETQYF. CDR3 sequence (DNA): TGTGCCAGCAGCGCCACAGGGGGCCAAGAGACCCAGTACTTC.

Regarding this clone: The sample has other DNA sequences that encode this CDR3 too. This chain uses TRBV4-1 with TRBJ1-2; D ambiguous. The CDR3 runs 14 residues. Germline CDR1 MGHRA, CDR2 YSYEKL. The V end lost 3 bases, the J end lost 2 bases, and 10 bases lay between the germline ends. DNA of the CDR3: TGCGCCAGCAGCCAGGGCCCAAGAAACTATGGCTACACCTTC. This encodes CASSQGPRNYGYTF.

This clone has a handful of counts. This rearrangement joins TRBV5-1 to TRBJ1-2; D is ambiguous. Germline CDR1 is SGHRS and CDR2 is YFSETQ. This CDR3 is 14 amino acids long. The V gene lost 0 bases and the J gene lost 6 bases, with 12 bases spanning the gap. The CDR3 DNA follows: TGCGCCAGCAGCTTGGCCAGAGGAGAGAATGGCTACACCTTC. Residues: CASSLARGENGYTF.

V and J are TRBV19 and TRBJ2-1; D remains ambiguous. The CDR3 spans 14 residues. Germline CDR1 and CDR2: LNHDA and SQIVND (reference sequence). The V and J ends lost 4 bases and 0 bases respectively, with 7 bases between them. CDR3: CASSKQSSYNEQFF. DNA for the CDR3: TGTGCCAGTAGTAAACAGAGCTCCTACAATGAGCAGTTCTTC.

This clone turned up a few times. This chain joins TRBV5-4 and TRBJ1-1; TRBD1 matches 7 bases. The V gene end was trimmed by 0 bases and the J gene end by 4 bases; junction bases not matched to a gene: 9. This CDR3 has 16 residues. Germline V gives CDR1 SGHNT, CDR2 YYREEE (reference sequence). The CDR3 DNA reads as TGTGCCAGCAGCTTGGCTAAGGGGGCGCCGGTCACTGAAGCTTTCTTT. This translates into CASSLAKGAPVTEAFF.

V usage is TRBV2 and J usage is TRBJ2-3, with D possibly TRBD1 on 5 matching bases. V lost 6 bases and J 3 bases, leaving 10 bases between the germline ends. This CDR3 has 13 amino acids. The germline CDR1 and CDR2 sequences are SNHLY and FYNNEI. The CDR3 nucleotides are TGTGCCAGCAGGGGGCGAGGAACAGATACGCAGTATTTT. Its translation is CASRGRGTDTQYF.

This clone was seen a few times. The gene calls are TRBV11-2 and TRBJ1-1, with unresolved D. The V end lost 2 bases, the J end lost 6 bases, and 4 bases lay between the germline ends. CDR1 is SGHAT and CDR2 is FQNNGV in the germline V gene. The CDR3 has 11 amino acids. The CDR3, as DNA: TGTGCCAGCAGCTTATACTCTGAAGCTTTCTTT. Translated, it gives CASSLYSEAFF.

The chain links TRBV11-1 to TRBJ2-2; tentative D call: TRBD2 (5 bases). The CDR3 is 15 amino acids. Trimming cost V 5 bases and J 1 base, with 11 bases left between them. CDR1 and CDR2 (germline): SGHAT, FQDESV (reference sequence). CDR3 sequence reads: CASSPSGGNTGELFF. The DNA of the CDR3 is TGTGCCAGCAGCCCCAGCGGTGGGAACACCGGGGAGCTGTTTTTT.

The chain employs TRBV9 and TRBJ2-5, with 10 bases identical to TRBD2. J lost 5 bases, V lost 3 bases, and 7 bases had no gene match. The CDR3 consists of 15 residues. Germline V gene sequence: CDR1 SGDLS, CDR2 YYNGEE. CDR3 DNA sequence: TGTGCCAGCAGCGCGAGCGGGGGGGGCGCGGAGACCCAGTACTTC. It translates to CASSASGGGAETQYF. Using reference TRBV9 and TRBJ2-5 for the parts outside the CDR3, the full variable domain is DSGVTQTPKHLITATGQRVTLRCSPRSGDLSVYWYQQSLDQGLQFLIQYYNGEERAKGNILERFSAQQFPDLHSELNLSSLELGDSALYFCASSASGGGAETQYFGPGTRLLVL.

The CDR3 DNA follows: TGCGCCAGCAGCCAAGATTCGTACGGGGTCTATGGCTACACCTTC. Translating gives CASSQDSYGVYGYTF. The rearrangement links TRBV4-1 to TRBJ1-2; D remains ambiguous. V lost 0 bases and J 4 bases, leaving 12 bases between the germline ends. CDR3 length equals 15 residues. CDR1 and CDR2 from the germline V gene are MGHRA and YSYEKL.

This clone appeared a few times. The chain employs TRBV27 and TRBJ2-3; D perhaps matches TRBD2 (5 bases). With 7 bases removed from V and 0 bases from J, the gap between germline ends came to 20 bases. The V gene's germline CDR1 is MNHEY and CDR2 SMNVEV (reference sequence). This CDR3 spans 17 amino acids. CDR3 sequence reads: CASTKSGGRISTDTQYF. Here the CDR3 DNA reads TGTGCCAGCACCAAATCCGGAGGCAGGATCAGCACAGATACGCAGTATTTT.

In this sample, this clone turned up a few times. This chain links TRBV14 with TRBJ2-7, with D possibly matching TRBD1 (5 bases). The V gene lost 3 bases and the J gene lost 4 bases, with 10 bases spanning the gap. Germline V gene lookup returns CDR1 SGHDN and CDR2 FVKESK. The CDR3 is made up of 13 amino acids. Here the CDR3 reads CASSHDRLYEQYF. The CDR3, as DNA: TGTGCCAGCAGCCATGACAGATTGTACGAGCAGTACTTC.

The chain combines TRBV5-4 with TRBJ2-1; 7 nucleotides line up with TRBD1. This CDR3 region has 15 residues. V gave up 3 bases and J gave up 6 bases; unmatched junction bases: 9. Germline loops: CDR1 SGHNT, CDR2 YYREEE (reference sequence). CDR3 loop: CASSSRQGGANEQFF. CDR3 nucleotide sequence: TGTGCCAGCAGCTCTCGACAGGGTGGGGCCAATGAGCAGTTCTTC.

V and J are TRBV7-2 and TRBJ1-5; the D gene is possibly TRBD1 (6 bases). Trimming stripped 5 bases from V and 3 bases from J, with 14 bases between. Germline-derived CDR1 and CDR2 are SGHTA and FQGNSA. The CDR3 consists of 15 residues. CDR3 coding DNA: TGTGCCAGCAGCCCTACAGGGAGGGACAATCAGCCCCAGCATTTT. Translating it yields CASSPTGRDNQPQHF.

The chain uses TRBV5-1 and TRBJ2-5; 7 bases fit TRBD1. Germline trimming cut 6 bases from V and 2 bases from J; bases unmatched to any gene: 10. The germline V gene has CDR1 SGHRS and CDR2 YFSETQ. The CDR3 spans 15 residues. The CDR3 is CASTVTGSGQETQYF. The CDR3 DNA is TGCGCCAGCACCGTGACAGGGTCGGGGCAAGAGACCCAGTACTTC.

This clone was counted between two and nine times. The chain couples TRBV5-4 to TRBJ1-3; TRBD1 aligns across 11 bases. The V gene's germline CDR1 is SGHNT and CDR2 YYREEE (reference sequence). CDR3 length equals 18 residues. V gave up 4 bases and J gave up 0 bases; unmatched junction bases: 9. The CDR3 DNA sequence: TGTGCCAGCAGCCCCCGGACAGGGGGCGCAAGCTCTGGAAACACCATATATTTT. The encoded protein is CASSPRTGGASSGNTIYF.

CDR3 nucleotides: TGTGCCAGCAGCTTAGTTAGGCAGGAAAGGGGCTACACCTTC. Its translation: CASSLVRQERGYTF. The genes are TRBV7-2 and TRBJ1-2; D ambiguous. CDR1 and CDR2 (germline): SGHTA, FQGNSA. Trimming removed 1 base at V and 8 bases at J, with 14 bases between. This CDR3 region has 14 residues.

This clone has ten or more counts. This chain uses TRBV28 with TRBJ1-5, with D unclear. The CDR3 totals 12 residues. Per the germline V gene, CDR1 is MDHEN and CDR2 is SYDVKM. V lost 6 bases and J 9 bases, leaving 12 bases between the germline ends. The CDR3 nucleotides are TGTGCCAGCAGGGAGGCCAAGAGGCCCCAGCATTTT. It specifies CASREAKRPQHF.

V is TRBV10-3 and J is TRBJ2-2, with D perhaps TRBD1 (5 bases). V was trimmed by 4 bases and J by 5 bases, leaving 5 bases between them. From germline, CDR1 is ENHRY and CDR2 SYGVKD. The CDR3 spans 12 residues. The CDR3 DNA sequence: TGTGCCATCAGTGCAGGGACCGGGGAGCTGTTTTTT. Amino acids: CAISAGTGELFF.

This sequence joins TRBV6-1 and TRBJ2-7, with D unclear. V was cut by 2 bases and J by 6 bases, with 8 bases left in between. The CDR3 consists of 12 residues. Germline values: CDR1 MNHNS, CDR2 SASEGT. CDR3 DNA sequence: TGTGCCAGCAGTGAATCTAGGCGCGAGCAGTACTTC. This sequence encodes CASSESRREQYF.

The chain couples TRBV18 to TRBJ2-7; D gene uncertain. Germline V gene lookup returns CDR1 KGHSH and CDR2 LQKENI. The V and J ends lost 2 bases and 3 bases respectively, with 5 bases between them. This CDR3 has 12 amino acids. The CDR3, as DNA: TGTGCCAGCTCACCATCGAGCTACGAGCAGTACTTC. Translation: CASSPSSYEQYF. The full variable domain, its missing parts supplied by reference TRBV18 and TRBJ2-7, is NAGVMQNPRHLVRRRGQEARLRCSPMKGHSHVYWYRQLPEEGLKFMVYLQKENIIDESGMPKERFSAEFPKEGPSILRIQQVVRGDSAAYFCASSPSSYEQYFGPGTRLTVT.

This sequence joins TRBV3-1 (or the pseudogene TRBV3-2) and TRBJ2-5; D not resolved. Matching the DNA end better, TRBJ2-7 makes the J call doubtful. The CDR3 loop spans 8 amino acids. Looked up from germline, CDR1 is LGHDT and CDR2 is YNNKEL (reference sequence). DNA for the CDR3: TGTGCCCACTACGAGCAGTACTTC. The encoded protein is CAHYEQYF.

This clone was detected only a few times. The rearrangement links TRBV7-9 to TRBJ1-1, with a possible D match to TRBD1 (6 bases). This CDR3 has 18 residues. Trimming left V 5 bases short and J 0 bases short, with 22 bases between. Germline V lookup: CDR1 SEHNR, CDR2 FQNEAQ (reference sequence). CDR3 protein: CASSHPLGQPGLNTEAFF. CDR3 DNA sequence: TGTGCCAGCAGCCATCCACTAGGACAGCCTGGGTTGAACACTGAAGCTTTCTTT.

The chain uses TRBV27 and TRBJ2-7; TRBD1 aligns across 10 bases. The trim removed 7 bases at V and 6 bases at J, leaving 6 bases unmatched. The germline CDR1 and CDR2 sequences are MNHEY and SMNVEV (reference sequence). This CDR3 is 13 amino acids long. The CDR3 sequence is CASTGTGESEQYF. The CDR3 DNA reads TGTGCCAGCACCGGGACAGGGGAATCCGAGCAGTACTTC.

The chain combines TRBV7-6 with TRBJ2-5; D is unresolved. The germline CDR1 and CDR2 sequences are SGHVS and FNYEAQ. The CDR3 length is 11 residues. Between the trimmed V and J ends, which lost 10 bases and 3 bases, there was a span of 9 bases. CDR3 region: CATTMKETQYF. CDR3 nucleotides: TGTGCCACCACTATGAAAGAGACCCAGTACTTC.